This TCR beta chain was retrieved from a study of radiotherapy plus CTLA-4 blockade in lung cancer. At the level of the study: Patients showed objective responses in roughly 19% of cases and disease control in more than 25%. Broader study findings: With interferon-beta, early dynamics of blood T cell clones were reported to best predict response.

This CDR3 spans 13 amino acids. The V and J ends lost 6 bases and 6 bases respectively, with 12 bases between them. Germline V gene lookup returns CDR1 MDHEN and CDR2 SYDVKM. The assay was immunoSEQ multiplex PCR, and TCRdb's table has in-frame clones only and misses some. The sample shows about 76,000 clones, around 76% of them seen only once. CTLA-4 blockade using ipilimumab, together with focal radiation, was received by patients with chemo-refractory metastatic non-small-cell lung cancer. Comments on this clone: Its specificity is unknown.

Sample: peripheral blood, taken from a patient treated with radiotherapy plus ipilimumab. The TCR comes from a human donor with non-small cell lung cancer whose response to radiotherapy plus ipilimumab could not be evaluated. Some clones in this sample may be carry-over from other donors' samples. The gene calls are TRBV28 and TRBJ1-5; D unresolved. In DNA, the CDR3 is TGTGCCAGCAGAACCGGGTCTATTCAGCCCCAGCATTTT. Residues: CASRTGSIQPQHF.